This T cell receptor beta chain was found in a study of tumor and adjacent non-tumor tissue in lung cancer. The study's findings and limits: Top 100 clones took a larger repertoire share in normal lung.

Germline V CDR1 and CDR2: LGHNA, YSLEER. CDR3 length: 18 residues. The template was RNA from unsorted bulk tissue. The normal lung tissue was taken more than 3 cm from the tumor edge. The library came from three nested PCR rounds adapted from ARM-PCR protocols. MiXCR, applied by TCRdb to the multiplex PCR reads, yields one record per CDR3 protein. Of roughly 70,000 distinct CDR3 sequences in the sample, approximately 68% were seen once. For this clonotype: Antigen unknown. The final CDR3 position lacks the conserved phenylalanine or tryptophan, pointing to a likely read error.

The sample taken for sequencing was distant non-tumor lung tissue. The receptor was isolated from a woman in her 50s with non-small cell lung cancer. The chain recombines TRBV4-3 with TRBJ1-2; no reliable D call. The CDR3 region is CAISQVSRMDRINYGYTI. The CDR3 DNA follows: TGCGCAATCAGCCAAGTTAGTCGGATGGACCGTATAAACTATGGCTACACCATC.